A single T cell receptor beta chain is shown here with its context. Its target is unknown. Per germline, CDR1 LNHDA and CDR2 SQIVND (reference sequence). This CDR3 contains 13 residues. V was pared by 2 bases and J by 0 bases, with 5 bases between. Profiling relied on immunoSEQ multiplex PCR, and the TCRdb table lists in-frame clones only, not all of them. The sample lists 90,000 to 100,000 clones; about 91% were seen once. The data are from a study of graft-versus-host responses after intestinal transplantation. The sequence derives from a human donor who received an intestinal transplant. This chain connects TRBV19 to TRBJ2-7; D call uncertain. The starting material was unstimulated CD8+ T cells sorted from spleen or lymph node cells, obtained before intestinal transplant. This CDR3 reads CASSISSSYEQYF. In nucleotides, the CDR3 is TGTGCCAGTAGTATATCATCCTCCTACGAGCAGTACTTC. Looking up the rest from reference TRBV19 and TRBJ2-7 gives the full variable domain: DGGITQSPKYLFRKEGQNVTLSCEQNLNHDAMYWYRQDPGQGLRLIYYSQIVNDFQKGDIAEGYSVSREKKESFPLTVTSAQKNPTAFYLCASSISSSYEQYFGPGTRLTVT.